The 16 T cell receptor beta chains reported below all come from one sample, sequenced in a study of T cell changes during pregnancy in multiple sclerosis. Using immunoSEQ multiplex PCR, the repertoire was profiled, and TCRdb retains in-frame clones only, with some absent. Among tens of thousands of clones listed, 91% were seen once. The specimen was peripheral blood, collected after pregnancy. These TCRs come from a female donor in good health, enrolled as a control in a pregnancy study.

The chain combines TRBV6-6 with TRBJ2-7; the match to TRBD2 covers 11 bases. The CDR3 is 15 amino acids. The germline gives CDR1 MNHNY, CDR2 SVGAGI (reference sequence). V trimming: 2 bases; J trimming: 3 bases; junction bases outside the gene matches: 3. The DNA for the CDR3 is TGTGCCAGCAGTTACGCTGGGACTAGCGGCTACGAGCAGTACTTC. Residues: CASSYAGTSGYEQYF.

DNA of the CDR3: TGTGCCAGCAGCCCCAATCCGGGGACTAGCGGTTACTACGAGCAGTACTTC. As protein: CASSPNPGTSGYYEQYF. The V call is TRBV9, the J call TRBJ2-7; 11 bases agree with TRBD2. Looked up from germline, CDR1 is SGDLS and CDR2 is YYNGEE. The CDR3 has 17 amino acids. The trim removed 4 bases at V and 3 bases at J, leaving 12 bases unmatched.

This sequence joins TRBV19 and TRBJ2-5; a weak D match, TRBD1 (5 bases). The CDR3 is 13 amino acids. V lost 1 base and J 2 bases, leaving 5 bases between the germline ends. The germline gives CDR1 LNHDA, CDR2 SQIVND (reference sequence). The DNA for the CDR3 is TGTGCCAGTAGTATAGGACAGCAAGAGACCCAGTACTTC. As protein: CASSIGQQETQYF.

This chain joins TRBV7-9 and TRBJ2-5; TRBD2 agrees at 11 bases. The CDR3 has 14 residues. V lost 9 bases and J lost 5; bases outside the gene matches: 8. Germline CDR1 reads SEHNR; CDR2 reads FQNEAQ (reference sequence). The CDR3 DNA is TGTGCCAGTAATAGCGGGGGGGCCGGGGAGACCCAGTACTTC. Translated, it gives CASNSGGAGETQYF.

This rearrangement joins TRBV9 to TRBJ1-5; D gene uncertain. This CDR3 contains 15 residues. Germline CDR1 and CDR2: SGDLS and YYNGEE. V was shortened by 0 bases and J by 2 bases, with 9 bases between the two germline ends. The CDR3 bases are TGTGCCAGCAGCGTAGGGGGAGCTGGCAATCAGCCCCAGCATTTT. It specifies CASSVGGAGNQPQHF.

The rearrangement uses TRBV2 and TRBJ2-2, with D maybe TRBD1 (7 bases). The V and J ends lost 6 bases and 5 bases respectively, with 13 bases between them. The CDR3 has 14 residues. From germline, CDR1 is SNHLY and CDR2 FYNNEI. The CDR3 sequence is CASSLQGTTGELFF. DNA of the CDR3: TGTGCCAGCAGCCTACAGGGGACTACCGGGGAGCTGTTTTTT.

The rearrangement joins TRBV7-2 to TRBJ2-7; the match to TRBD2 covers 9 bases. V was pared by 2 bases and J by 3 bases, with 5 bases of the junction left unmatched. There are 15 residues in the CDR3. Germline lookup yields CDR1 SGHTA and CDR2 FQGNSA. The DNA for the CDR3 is TGTGCCAGCAGCTTAAGGAGCGGGAGGAGCTACGAGCAGTACTTC. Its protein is CASSLRSGRSYEQYF.

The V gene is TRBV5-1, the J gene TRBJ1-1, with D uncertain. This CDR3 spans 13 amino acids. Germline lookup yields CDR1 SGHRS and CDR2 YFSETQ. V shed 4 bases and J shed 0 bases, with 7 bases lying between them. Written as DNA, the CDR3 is TGCGCCAGCAGCATAGGAGTGAACACTGAAGCTTTCTTT. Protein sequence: CASSIGVNTEAFF.

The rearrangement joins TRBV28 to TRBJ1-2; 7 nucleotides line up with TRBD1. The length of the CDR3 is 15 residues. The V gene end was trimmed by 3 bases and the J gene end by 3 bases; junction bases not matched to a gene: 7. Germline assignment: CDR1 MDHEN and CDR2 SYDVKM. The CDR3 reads CASSFIGGSDYGYTF. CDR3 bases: TGTGCCAGCAGTTTTATAGGGGGCTCCGACTATGGCTACACCTTC.

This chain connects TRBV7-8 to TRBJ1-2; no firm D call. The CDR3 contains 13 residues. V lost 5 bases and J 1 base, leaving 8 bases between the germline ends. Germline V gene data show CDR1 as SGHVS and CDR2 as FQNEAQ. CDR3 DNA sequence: TGTGCCAGCAGCCTTCAGATTAACTATGGCTACACCTTC. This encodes CASSLQINYGYTF.

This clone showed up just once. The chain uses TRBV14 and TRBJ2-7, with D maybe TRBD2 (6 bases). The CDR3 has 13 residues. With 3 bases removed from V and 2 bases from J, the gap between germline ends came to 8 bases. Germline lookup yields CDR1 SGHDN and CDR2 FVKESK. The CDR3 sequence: CASSHRGTYEQYF. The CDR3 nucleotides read TGTGCCAGCAGCCACCGGGGGACCTACGAGCAGTACTTC.

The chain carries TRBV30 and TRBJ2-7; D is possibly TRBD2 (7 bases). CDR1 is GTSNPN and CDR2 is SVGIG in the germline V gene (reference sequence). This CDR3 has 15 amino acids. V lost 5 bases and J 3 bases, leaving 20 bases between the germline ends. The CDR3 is CAWSLGGHSLYEQYF. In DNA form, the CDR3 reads TGTGCCTGGTCACTCGGGGGGCACTCTCTCTACGAGCAGTACTTC.

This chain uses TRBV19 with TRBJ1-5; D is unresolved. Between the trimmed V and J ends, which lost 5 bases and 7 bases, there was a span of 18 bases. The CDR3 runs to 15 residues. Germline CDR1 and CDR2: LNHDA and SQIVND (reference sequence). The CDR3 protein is CASSGTARGGQPQHF. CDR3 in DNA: TGTGCCAGTAGTGGTACCGCCCGAGGAGGCCAGCCCCAGCATTTT.

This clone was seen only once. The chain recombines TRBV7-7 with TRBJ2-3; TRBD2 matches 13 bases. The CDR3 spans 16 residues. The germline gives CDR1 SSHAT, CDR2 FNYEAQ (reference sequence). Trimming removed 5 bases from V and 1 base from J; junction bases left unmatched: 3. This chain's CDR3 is CASSHGLAGGTDTQYF. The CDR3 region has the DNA TGTGCCAGCAGCCATGGACTAGCGGGGGGCACAGATACGCAGTATTTT.

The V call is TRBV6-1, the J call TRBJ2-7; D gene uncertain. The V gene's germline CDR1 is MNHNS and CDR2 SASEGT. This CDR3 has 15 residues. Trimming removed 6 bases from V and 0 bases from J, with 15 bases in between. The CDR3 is CASRGLWVSSYEQYF. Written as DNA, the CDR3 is TGTGCCAGCAGGGGCCTGTGGGTGAGCTCCTACGAGCAGTACTTC.

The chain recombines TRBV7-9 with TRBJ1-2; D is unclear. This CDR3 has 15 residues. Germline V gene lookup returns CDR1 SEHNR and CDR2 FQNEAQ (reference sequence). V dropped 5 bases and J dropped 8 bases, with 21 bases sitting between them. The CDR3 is CASSPPGMWYGGYTF. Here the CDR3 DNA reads TGTGCCAGCAGCCCCCCCGGTATGTGGTACGGGGGCTACACCTTC.